This paragraph covers one T cell receptor (beta chain) sequence. Which antigen it targets is not known. Nothing much larger sits one base from this clone, and base qualities are not available. Other nucleotide sequences in the sample specify the same CDR3. This sample stems from a study of beta chain features in type 1 diabetes (dated by TCRdb to 2017 to 2018). In the study overall: Mean age, gender distribution, total cell number and subset yield did not differ between patients and healthy donors. A total of around 110,000,000 sorted cells were examined across all samples, and RNA yield correlated strongly with the number of cells per subset. The study compared the TCRB repertoires of sorted circulating CD4+ T cell subsets in recently diagnosed type 1 diabetes patients with those in matched healthy donors. Naive and central memory subsets were obtained from all 30 or so donors, but regulatory and stem cell-like memory subsets were isolated from only 8 patients and roughly 8 healthy donors. The paper as a whole reports these results and caveats: Shorter templates might have been favored by PCR, but patient and control samples were amplified and corrected together, so both groups would have been affected equally by any skew. Because small numbers of individuals were included in the HLA sub-analyses, any influence of HLA type on TCRB rearrangement was left unresolved. Because cDNA rather than genomic DNA was sequenced, highly expressing activated cells could have been over-represented, although no difference in activation and CD3 levels was found between groups. Fewer insertions and more nucleotide deletions at VDJ recombination sites were observed in patients with type 1 diabetes, implying thymic rearrangement abnormalities. Naive, central memory and regulatory TCRB repertoires appeared more similar among patients than among healthy donors. Type 1 diabetes patients showed a moderate but significant shortening of TCRB CDR3 length in all four CD4+ subsets.

The entire isolated RNA was reverse transcribed using the High Capacity cDNA Reverse Transcription Kit, and thus expressed TCRB transcripts were sequenced. Naive, central memory and regulatory T cell samples underwent deep immunoSEQ sequencing, averaging roughly 3.3 million total reads per sample. After sorted cells were lysed in RLT buffer, RNA was extracted with DNase-treated RNeasy Micro or Mini kits, with the choice depending on cell number. To prevent cross-contamination, every cell subset was processed on its own, while patient and healthy donor samples were processed together. The immunoSEQ multiplex PCR was used to amplify TCRB sequences from cDNA, yielding 87-bp fragments that span the CDR3 region. Sequencing of the amplicons was performed on the Illumina HiSeq platform. The paper's processing steps were these. PCR bias was computationally corrected using synthetic template baselines, reads within Hamming distance 2 were collapsed, and singletons that could not be merged were discarded. Reads were aligned against IMGT so that V, D and J genes, CDR3 length and insertions or deletions at six rearrangement sites could be assigned. Within each subset, clonotype counts were normalized to sorted cell number, and only after that were true diversity and Gini coefficients computed with the tcR R package. The overlap coefficient, calculated on TCRB nucleotide sequences, was used to measure repertoire sharing. As a proxy for the pre-selection repertoire, out-of-frame TCRB sequences from naive cells were analyzed. Drawn from immuneACCESS, this table holds only the in-frame rearrangements with V and J called that TCRdb kept. Clones are partly lost; checked studies trace under half to an unresolved V gene and leave the rest unexplained. The V and J calls and clone size are taken from that table; D and trimming were inferred from the DNA. Across this sample there are 200,000 to 250,000 clones, with under 70% seen only once. Jointly, the top ten make up about 0.051% of the sample.

The trim is 2 bases for V and 5 bases for J, with a gap of 6 bases between the germline ends. Including the terminal cysteine and phenylalanine, the CDR3 comprises 12 residues. Of the read, only the CDR3 DNA is kept; its 36 bases are in frame from base 1. The CDR1 and CDR2 encoded by the germline V gene are MDHEN and SYDVKM. A single peripheral blood draw of around 100 mL on average was collected from each donor into heparinised tubes. A BD FACSAria II and a panel including CD45RO, CCR7, CD25, CD127, CD95 and CD27 were used to sort naive, central memory, regulatory and stem cell-like memory CD4+ T cells. Purity was above 95% for every sorted population. PBMCs were isolated immediately by Lymphoprep density gradient centrifugation and stained directly without culture. So that batch effects would be minimized, each experiment stained and sorted samples in pairs, pairing one healthy donor with one patient.

This clonotype was obtained from a young man in good health. Input material: naive CD4+ T cells from blood. The cell subset or site label for this specimen denotes: true naive CD4+ T cells. The chain couples TRBV28 to TRBJ1-2; TRBD1 might be the D gene, on 5 matching bases. This receptor carries the CDR3 CASSLKGYGYTF. Read as DNA, the sequence is TGTGCCAGCAGTTTAAAGGGGTATGGCTACACCTTC.